This section outlines one T cell receptor beta chain sequence together with its context. The CDR3 runs 14 residues. Germline V CDR1 and CDR2: SNHLY, FYNNEI. Trimming took 5 bases from V and 1 from J, leaving 11 bases between them. Profiled with immunoSEQ multiplex PCR; TCRdb holds only in-frame clones, not every one. The sample lists 400,000 to 500,000 clones, approximately 90% occurring once. This record comes from a study of control samples from healthy donors and cancer patients. Input material: PBMCs. The sequence derives from a man between 40 and 49 years old with head and neck cancer. The chain is built from TRBV2 and TRBJ1-1; the D gene is possibly TRBD1 (6 bases). CDR3 loop: CASSPDSQNTEAFF. Written as DNA, the CDR3 is TGTGCCAGCAGTCCGGACAGCCAGAACACTGAAGCTTTCTTT.